This is a list of T cell receptor beta chains from one sample in a study of T cells in Graves' hyperthyroidism and ophthalmopathy. MiXCR was run by TCRdb on the multiplex PCR reads, yielding one entry per CDR3 protein. The data contain approximately 600,000 distinct CDR3 sequences, about 20% of them singletons. Specimen: blood. The receptors originated from a man aged 25-45 years with Graves' ophthalmopathy. Both conserved end residues are part of each CDR3. D genes are given only for firm matches. The size field is filled for only some rows; it gives once, few, many or a size class.

D gene,V gene,clone size,J gene,CDR3 protein,CDR3 DNA
TRBD1,TRBV7-9,many,TRBJ2-7,CASSAGQATYEQYF,TGTGCCAGCAGCGCGGGACAGGCGACCTACGAGCAGTACTTC
TRBD2,TRBV18,many,TRBJ2-1,CASSPGLAGNNEQFF,TGTGCCAGCTCACCGGGACTAGCGGGAAACAATGAGCAGTTCTTC
NA,TRBV5-4,few,TRBJ1-1,CASRRSRGNTEAFF,TGTGCCAGCAGGCGATCCCGGGGGAACACTGAAGCTTTCTTT
TRBD2,TRBV5-1,NA,TRBJ2-3,CASSRAGAITDTQYF,TGCGCCAGCAGCCGAGCGGGAGCTATCACAGATACGCAGTATTTT
NA,TRBV6-2/TRBV6-3,NA,TRBJ1-2,CASRGVRGYTF,TGTGCCAGCCGAGGGGTACGGGGCTACACCTTC
TRBD1,TRBV2,NA,TRBJ2-3,CASSFDRGWADTQYF,TGTGCCAGCAGCTTTGACAGGGGTTGGGCAGATACGCAGTATTTT
TRBD2,TRBV5-1,many,TRBJ2-7,CASSLTGTSGSYEQYF,TGCGCCAGCAGCCTGACCGGGACTAGCGGCTCCTACGAGCAGTACTTC
NA,TRBV2,many,TRBJ1-3,CASSYRTGNTIYF,TGTGCCAGCAGCTACAGGACTGGAAACACCATATATTTT
NA,TRBV19,NA,TRBJ2-1,CASSIGHGNEQFF,TGTGCCAGTAGTATTGGCCATGGTAATGAGCAGTTCTTC
TRBD1,TRBV5-1,NA,TRBJ1-5,CASSHGTGEDQPQHF,TGCGCCAGCAGCCACGGGACAGGGGAGGATCAGCCCCAGCATTTT
NA,TRBV20-1,NA,TRBJ2-6,CSARASSGANVLTF,TGCAGTGCTAGGGCCAGCTCTGGGGCCAACGTCCTGACTTTC
NA,TRBV28,NA,TRBJ2-2,CASRDGETGELFF,TGTGCCAGCAGGGATGGGGAGACCGGGGAGCTGTTTTTT
TRBD2,TRBV20-1,NA,TRBJ2-3,CSARDMGSGSPDTQYF,TGCAGTGCTAGAGATATGGGTAGCGGGAGCCCAGATACGCAGTATTTT
NA,TRBV5-1,few,TRBJ1-1,CASNRETGTEAFF,TGCGCCAGCAACCGGGAAACAGGGACTGAAGCTTTCTTT
NA,TRBV7-9,few,TRBJ2-5,CASSSFRTEQETQYF,TGTGCCAGCAGCTCGTTTCGGACAGAGCAAGAGACCCAGTACTTC
NA,TRBV28,NA,TRBJ1-5,CASSPVGQGSSNQPQHF,TGTGCCAGCAGCCCGGTTGGTCAGGGGTCGAGCAATCAGCCCCAGCATTTT
NA,TRBV28,many,TRBJ2-7,CASSLKGGPTSYEQYF,TGTGCCAGCAGTCTTAAGGGGGGACCGACCTCCTACGAGCAGTACTTC
NA,TRBV30,NA,TRBJ2-4,CAWSTPQGPLTKNIQYF,TGTGCCTGGAGTACGCCTCAGGGACCTCTGACCAAAAACATTCAGTACTTC
NA,TRBV12-3/TRBV12-4,NA,TRBJ1-1,CASSFSGYTEAFF,TGTGCCAGCAGTTTTTCGGGTTACACTGAAGCTTTCTTT
TRBD2,TRBV28,NA,TRBJ2-1,CASSLGREGRFNEQFF,TGTGCCAGCAGTTTAGGGCGGGAGGGCCGGTTCAATGAGCAGTTCTTC
NA,TRBV30,many,TRBJ2-5,CAWIKGETQYF,TGTGCCTGGATAAAGGGAGAGACCCAGTACTTC
TRBD2,TRBV30,NA,TRBJ2-5,CAWSGLAGETQYF,TGTGCCTGGAGTGGACTAGCGGGAGAGACCCAGTACTTC
NA,TRBV7-9,NA,TRBJ2-7,CASSLAGSPTYEQYF,TGTGCCAGCAGCTTAGCGGGTTCACCGACCTACGAGCAGTATTTC
NA,TRBV4-3,few,TRBJ2-1,CASSQLTGVNEQFF,TGCGCCAGCAGCCAATTAACAGGCGTCAATGAGCAGTTCTTC
NA,TRBV5-1,many,TRBJ2-1,CASSLTSLNEQFF,TGCGCCAGCAGCTTGACCTCACTAAATGAGCAGTTCTTC
TRBD2,TRBV6-5,many,TRBJ2-2,CASSYGRTSVNTGELFF,TGTGCCAGCAGTTACGGAAGGACTAGCGTGAACACCGGGGAGCTGTTTTTT
NA,TRBV20-1,few,TRBJ2-5,CSARPRGETQYF,TGCAGTGCTAGGCCGAGGGGCGAGACCCAGTACTTC
NA,TRBV12-3/TRBV12-4,many,TRBJ1-2,CASSPERYGYTF,TGTGCCAGCAGTCCAGAACGCTATGGCTACACCTTC
NA,TRBV7-3,NA,TRBJ1-1,CASSPNTVNTEAFF,TGTGCCAGCAGCCCGAATACTGTGAACACTGAAGCTTTCTTT
NA,TRBV28,many,TRBJ2-7,CATHVGVDEQYF,TGTGCCACCCACGTGGGGGTGGACGAGCAGTACTTC
TRBD1,TRBV11-2,many,TRBJ1-6,CASSRLSTGDLNSPLHF,TGTGCCAGCAGCCGATTGTCGACAGGGGACCTTAATTCACCCCTCCACTTT
NA,TRBV6-1,few,TRBJ2-6,CASSEGGTGANVLTF,TGTGCCAGCAGTGAAGGAGGGACTGGGGCCAACGTCCTGACTTTC
NA,TRBV11-3,NA,TRBJ2-3,CASSPQLGSGLGDTQYF,TGTGCCAGCAGCCCCCAACTGGGTAGCGGACTTGGAGATACGCAGTATTTT
TRBD2,TRBV7-8,many,TRBJ2-7,CASSPLAGWSYEQYF,TGTGCCAGCAGCCCACTAGCGGGATGGTCCTACGAGCAGTACTTC
TRBD1,TRBV27,NA,TRBJ1-6,CASSLQGDLPNSPLHF,TGTGCCAGCAGTTTACAGGGGGATTTACCCAATTCACCCCTCCACTTT
NA,TRBV7-9,many,TRBJ1-1,CASISSSQGHTEAFF,TGTGCCAGCATTTCCTCATCTCAGGGGCACACTGAAGCTTTCTTT
NA,TRBV5-1,NA,TRBJ1-6,CASSQAQGGNSPLHF,TGCGCCAGCAGCCAAGCCCAGGGAGGGAATTCACCCCTCCACTTT